The clone carrying this TCR beta chain was picked up many times. Its antigen is unidentified. These data come from a study of CD8 T cells in ankylosing spondylitis. Generation of TCR beta libraries employed quantitative 5'-RACE incorporating molecular barcodes. A single record per CDR3 protein comes from TCRdb applying MiXCR to the 5' RACE reads. In the table there are under 200,000 distinct CDR3 sequences, around 10% of which are singletons. Study-wide results and limits: Disease-linked clones, CD8+, were relatively rare in peripheral blood. In ankylosing spondylitis blood, a motif of about 8 highly homologous TCR beta variants appeared characteristic.

This receptor was identified in a male donor with ankylosing spondylitis or in good health (not recorded which). Sequencing was done on a sample of blood, either unsorted or a sorted T cell fraction (not recorded which).

CDR3 bases: TGTGCCAGCAGCTTAGGACTGCGGGGGACGAACTATGGCTACACCTTC. It is translated as CASSLGLRGTNYGYTF. The V gene is TRBV7-8, the J gene TRBJ1-2; D perhaps matches TRBD1 (5 bases). Germline assignment: CDR1 SGHVS and CDR2 FQNEAQ. The CDR3 length is 16 residues. V lost 1 base and J lost 2, with 14 bases in between.